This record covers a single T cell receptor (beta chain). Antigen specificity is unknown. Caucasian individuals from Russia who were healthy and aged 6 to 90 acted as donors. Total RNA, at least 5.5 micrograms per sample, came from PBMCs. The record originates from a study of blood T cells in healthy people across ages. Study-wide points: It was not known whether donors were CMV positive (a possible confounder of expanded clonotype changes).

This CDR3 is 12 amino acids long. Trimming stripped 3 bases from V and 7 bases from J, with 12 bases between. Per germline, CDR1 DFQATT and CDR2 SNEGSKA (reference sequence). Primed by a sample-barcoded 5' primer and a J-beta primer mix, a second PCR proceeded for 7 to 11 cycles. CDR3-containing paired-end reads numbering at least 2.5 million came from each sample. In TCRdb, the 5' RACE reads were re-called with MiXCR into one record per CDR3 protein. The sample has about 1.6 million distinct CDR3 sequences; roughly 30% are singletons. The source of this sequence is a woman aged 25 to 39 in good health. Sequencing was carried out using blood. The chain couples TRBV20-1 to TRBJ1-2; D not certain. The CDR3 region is CSASRPQIGYTF. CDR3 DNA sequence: TGCAGTGCTAGTAGGCCCCAAATTGGCTACACCTTC.